These 3 T cell receptor beta chains came from one sample sequenced in a study of immune evolution from preneoplasia to lung adenocarcinoma. The assay was immunoSEQ multiplex PCR, and TCRdb's table has in-frame clones only and misses some. The sample has 5,000 to 6,500 clones; 60% to 80% are singletons. The specimen sequenced was FFPE minimally invasive lung adenocarcinoma tissue. The receptors derive from a person aged 55-79 years with lung adenocarcinoma.

The chain combines TRBV7-2 with TRBJ2-1; a possible D gene is TRBD2 (8 bases). Germline values: CDR1 SGHTA, CDR2 FQGNSA. The CDR3 is made up of 17 amino acids. V was trimmed by 5 bases and J by 7 bases, leaving 24 bases between them. The CDR3 DNA reads TGTGCCAGCAGCCCGAATGAGGGGGCGGGGGGTAAGAATGAGCAGTTCTTC. Encoded protein: CASSPNEGAGGKNEQFF.

The chain uses TRBV6-6 and TRBJ1-3; maybe TRBD1 (5 bases). The V gene's germline CDR1 is MNHNY and CDR2 SVGAGI (reference sequence). This CDR3 is built from 16 residues. Trimming took off 4 bases at V and 2 bases at J, with 15 bases between the two ends. The CDR3 DNA sequence: TGTGCCAGCAGTTCTCTATCTGGGGGGGCTGGAAACACCATATATTTT. This translates into CASSSLSGGAGNTIYF.

The rearrangement uses TRBV4-3 and TRBJ2-2; TRBD2 is a possible D gene (5 bases). The germline gives CDR1 LGHNA, CDR2 YSLEER. V shed 1 base and J shed 7 bases, with 7 bases lying between them. This CDR3 has 13 residues. The CDR3 DNA is TGCGCCAGCAGCCAAGGGACTCACGGGGAGCTGTTTTTT. Protein: CASSQGTHGELFF.